The following is a T cell receptor beta chain sequence with its context. This clonotype has ten or more counts. Its antigen specificity is not known. One junction end disagrees with the germline gene, perhaps due to a read error. This sample was taken from a study of regulatory T cells in long-lasting Graves disease listed by TCRdb under 2021. Notes on the research overall: Patients with newly diagnosed Graves' disease had been on antithyroid drugs for under 3 months. Peripheral blood TCR sequencing and RNA sequencing compared persistent Graves' disease patients with newly diagnosed Graves' disease patients. The study took place in China and was registered as a clinical trial. A total of approximately 35 samples were covered by TCR sequencing, comprising some 13 persistent and about 20 newly diagnosed Graves' disease patients. What the authors observed across the whole study: TRBV28, TRBJ1-2 and TRBJ2-5 were preferentially used in persistent disease, while TRBV20-1 and TRBJ2-1 were favored in newly diagnosed disease. Compared with newly diagnosed patients, persistent Graves' disease patients had lower TCR Shannon entropy and fewer highly expanded clones, which suggests clonal expansion. Because the primary lesion, thyroid tissue, could not be accessed, the study looked at peripheral blood alone. Sequencing and analysis were limited to the TCR beta chain. The small sample size was acknowledged by the authors as a limitation that may reduce accuracy. A larger number of public clonotypes was shared among persistent patients (around 3,000) than among newly diagnosed patients (more than 850).

CDR1 SGHRS and CDR2 YFSETQ were looked up in the germline V gene. Measured from the cysteine to the phenylalanine, the CDR3 is 14 residues long. Only the CDR3 DNA is retained, 42 bases long and in frame from the first base. Sample time point, as interpreted from the label and publication: newly diagnosed GD, antithyroid drugs for less than 3 months. For both TCR sequencing and RNA sequencing, RNA was extracted from PBMCs using TRIzol. The diagnosis of Graves' disease followed American Thyroid Association guidelines. Patients for the study were recruited at an endocrinology department in Xi'an, China. From each patient, around 9.3 milliliters of peripheral blood was collected into an EDTA anticoagulant tube. Ficoll Paque Plus density gradient separation was used to isolate PBMCs, and no further T cell sorting was performed. RNA quality was checked with an Agilent 2100 Bioanalyzer and agarose gel, and concentration with a NanoDrop 2000.

Library preparation was by multiplex PCR. TCRdb names Illumina HiSeq 4000 as the instrument used. iRepertoire HTBI primers and Arm-PCR amplification of CDR3 regions were used to construct TCR beta libraries. Before sequencing, the PCR products underwent gel purification. For the original study's pipeline: Gene usage analysis of CDR3 amino acid clonotypes relied on the roughly 58 TRBV and around 14 TRBJ segments identified across samples. COPE and FqMerger were used to merge the filtered high-quality paired reads into contigs. BLAST was used to align contigs to the IMGT TRBV, TRBD and TRBJ reference genes, and CDR3 was defined following IMGT. Clonotypes above 0.1% frequency were classified as highly expanded clones. Repertoire diversity was measured by Shannon entropy, and V-J evenness by the Gini coefficient. A clonotype was considered public if more than one individual shared it. Through fastp at Q25 and MiXCR, TCRdb rebuilt clones from the public reads, retaining in-frame beta chains. Merged by CDR3 protein, the rows form single entries marked with the most common genes and DNA. TCRdb, not the authors, supplied the V and J calls. For this sample the table gives 400,000 to 450,000 distinct CDR3 sequences, of which approximately 15% were detected only once. Roughly a sixth of the sample belongs to the ten largest clones.

These data were also filed under a second study, of T cells in Graves' hyperthyroidism and ophthalmopathy. The second paper further reports: A patient counted as having stable Graves' hyperthyroidism if no progression to ophthalmopathy occurred over 18 months of follow-up. The hyperthyroidism patients were between 18 and 65 years old and newly diagnosed, with a disease duration of less than 2 months. Exclusion was applied to patients with uncontrolled infections, other autoimmune diseases, pregnancy or lactation. Diagnoses relied on clinical symptoms, serum thyroxine and TRAb, thyroid ultrasound and orbital computed tomography. A first-round RT-PCR of the TCR CDR3 used the HTBI primer set with the Qiagen OneStep RT-PCR kit. Most expanded thyroid clonotypes (frequency above 0.001) were also found in blood, which suggests that blood repertoires may mirror thyroid immune responses. In cross-validation, a model built on a 13 V-J signature told ophthalmopathy apart from stable hyperthyroidism with approximately 90% sensitivity and roughly 81% specificity, and in testing the same model reached 80%/75%. In validation, the model predicted progression to ophthalmopathy a median of 6.5 months before onset, with 70% to 71% sensitivity and just under 75% specificity. To identify distinguishing TCR V-J signatures, a discovery cohort of about 100 patients was used, comprising 43 with Graves' ophthalmopathy and around 60 with stable Graves' hyperthyroidism. Prospective prediction of ophthalmopathy was tested in an independent validation cohort consisting of fewer than 20 hyperthyroidism patients and more than 15 patients who later progressed to ophthalmopathy. For training and testing, the 100 or so patients in the discovery cohort were randomly divided in a 7:3 ratio. The study also compared thyroid tissue and blood T-cell repertoires from five or six Graves' hyperthyroidism patients. Following sampling, methimazole starting at 30 mg daily was given to hyperthyroidism patients, and high-dose intravenous methylprednisolone was given to ophthalmopathy patients. Libraries were constructed in a second round of multiplex PCR, after which size selection and purification were performed. The libraries were sequenced on an Illumina HiSeq2000 using paired-end 100 bp reads. SOAPnuke was used to process the raw data, with reads discarded if the reads contained adapters or uncalled bases, had a mean Phred below 15, or lacked an exact constant-primer or identifier match. COPE v1.2.5 was used to merge the high-quality paired reads, and each unique nucleotide sequence was defined as a clonotype. Clonotypes were aligned to IMGT TRBV, TRBD and TRBJ reference segments using MiTCR v1.1. The analysis was restricted to V-J combinations with a frequency above 0.0001, which together covered approximately 99% of the repertoires. A TCS score was defined as the ratio between F50 (clonal expansion) and ExV (chaos), using BLOSUM62-based TCRdist between CDR3 peptides within each V-J. Welch's t-statistics and random forest reduced fewer than 600 V-J features to 10 to 15, which were used in a naive Bayes classifier (R e1071). Sample size was not statistically predetermined, and blinding of investigators to group allocation was not performed. According to the paper, TCR Vbeta CDR3 sequencing was carried out on 135 peripheral blood samples, which came from 40 to 45 ophthalmopathy, under 85 hyperthyroidism and approximately 17 progressor patients.

Sequenced here: peripheral blood mononuclear cells (PBMCs), sampled at new diagnosis, from a patient treated with antithyroid drugs. The V gene is TRBV5-1 and the J gene is TRBJ1-2; TRBD1 is a possible D gene, resting on 5 matching bases. This sequence originates from a woman younger than 45 with Graves disease. Donor details come from another sample of the same person, matched by shared clones. The DNA reads TGCGCCAGCAGCTTGGCCTACCGGGACGGAACAGTCTCCTTC. Its protein product is CASSLAYRDGTVSF.